The entry that follows covers one T cell receptor (beta chain) sequence. Its antigen is unknown. The record originates from a study of long-term antiretroviral therapy in people with HIV. Study context: Initial samples were collected about a decade before the 2015 immediate-ART recommendation.

Study-level results: When set beside controls, HIV repertoires had CDR3 length ranges that were narrower.

Investigators performed immunoSEQ version v3.0 at survey level. Only in-frame clones appear in the TCRdb table, and some are missing; sequencing was by immunoSEQ multiplex PCR. The sample records about 39,000 clones, around 85% being singletons. The TCR was taken from a woman aged 50 to 60 with HIV. The starting material was unsorted PBMCs, obtained 1.2 years after starting antiretroviral therapy.

The CDR3 DNA reads TGTGCCAGCAGTTACAGTGGGACTACATACGAGCAGTACTTC. Translating gives CASSYSGTTYEQYF. This chain connects TRBV6-5 to TRBJ2-7; TRBD2 matches at 7 bases. The CDR3 has 14 amino acids. V was clipped by 2 bases and J by 4 bases; unmatched bases: 5. Germline-derived CDR1 and CDR2 are MNHEY and SVGAGI.